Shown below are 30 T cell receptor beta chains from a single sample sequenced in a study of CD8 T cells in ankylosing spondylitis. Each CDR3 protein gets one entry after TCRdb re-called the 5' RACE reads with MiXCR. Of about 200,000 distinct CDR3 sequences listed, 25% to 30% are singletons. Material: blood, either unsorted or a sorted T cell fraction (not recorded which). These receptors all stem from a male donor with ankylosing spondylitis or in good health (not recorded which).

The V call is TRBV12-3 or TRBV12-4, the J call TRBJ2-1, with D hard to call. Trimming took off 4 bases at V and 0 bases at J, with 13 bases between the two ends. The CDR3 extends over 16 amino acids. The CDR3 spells CASSSRSVSSYNEQFF. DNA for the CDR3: TGTGCCAGCAGTTCGAGAAGCGTTAGCTCCTACAATGAGCAGTTCTTC.

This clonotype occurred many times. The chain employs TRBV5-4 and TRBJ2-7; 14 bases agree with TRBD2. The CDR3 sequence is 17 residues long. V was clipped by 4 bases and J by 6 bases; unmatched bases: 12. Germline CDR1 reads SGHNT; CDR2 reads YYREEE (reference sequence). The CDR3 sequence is CASSTGLAGGKVGEQYF. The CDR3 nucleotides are TGTGCCAGCAGCACCGGACTAGCGGGAGGTAAAGTAGGCGAGCAGTACTTC.

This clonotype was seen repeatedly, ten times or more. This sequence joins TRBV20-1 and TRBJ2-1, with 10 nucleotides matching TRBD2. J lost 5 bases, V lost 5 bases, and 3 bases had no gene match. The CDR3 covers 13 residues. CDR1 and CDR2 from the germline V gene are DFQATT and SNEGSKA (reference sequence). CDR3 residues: CSASGLADNEQFF. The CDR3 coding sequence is TGCAGTGCTTCAGGACTAGCGGACAATGAGCAGTTCTTC.

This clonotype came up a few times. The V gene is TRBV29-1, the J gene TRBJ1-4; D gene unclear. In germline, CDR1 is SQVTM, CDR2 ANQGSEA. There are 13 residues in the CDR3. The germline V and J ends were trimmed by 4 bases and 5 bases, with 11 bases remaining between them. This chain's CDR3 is CSVVTQKNEKLFF. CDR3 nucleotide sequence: TGCAGCGTTGTTACCCAGAAGAATGAAAAACTGTTTTTT.

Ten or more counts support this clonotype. The CDR3 DNA reads as TGTGCCAGCAGTTTACAACGGGGTTGGGGTGAAGCTTTCTTT. Encoded protein: CASSLQRGWGEAFF. The rearrangement joins TRBV27 to TRBJ1-1; no reliable D call. The CDR3 covers 14 residues. Germline V lookup: CDR1 MNHEY, CDR2 SMNVEV (reference sequence). Deletions cut 2 bases from V and 7 bases from J, with 14 bases between.

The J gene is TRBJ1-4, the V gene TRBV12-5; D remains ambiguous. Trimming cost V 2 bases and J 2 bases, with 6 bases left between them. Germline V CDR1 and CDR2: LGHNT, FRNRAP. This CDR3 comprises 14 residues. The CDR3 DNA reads TGTGCTAGTGGTTTGACGGGGACTAATGAAAAACTGTTTTTT. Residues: CASGLTGTNEKLFF.

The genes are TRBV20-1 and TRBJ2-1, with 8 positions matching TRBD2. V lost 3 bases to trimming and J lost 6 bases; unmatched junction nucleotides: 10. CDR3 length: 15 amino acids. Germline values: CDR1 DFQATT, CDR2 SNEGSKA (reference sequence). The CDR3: CSARETGTSPNEQFF. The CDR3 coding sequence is TGCAGTGCTAGGGAGACCGGGACTAGTCCCAATGAGCAGTTCTTC.

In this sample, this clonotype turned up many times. The CDR3 protein is CASSTRDRVYNEQFF. CDR3 coding DNA: TGTGCCAGCAGTACCCGGGACAGGGTTTACAATGAGCAGTTCTTC. This rearrangement joins TRBV12-3 or TRBV12-4 to TRBJ2-1, with TRBD1 matching 9 bases. After removal of 5 bases from V and 4 bases from J, the junction contained 6 bases not matched to a gene. The CDR3 has 15 residues.

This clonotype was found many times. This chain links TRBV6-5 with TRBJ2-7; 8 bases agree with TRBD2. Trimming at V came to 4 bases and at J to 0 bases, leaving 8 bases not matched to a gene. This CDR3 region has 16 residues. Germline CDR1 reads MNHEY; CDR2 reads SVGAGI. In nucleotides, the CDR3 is TGTGCCAGCAGTTCCCGGGGGGGCAGGAGCTCCTACGAGCAGTACTTC. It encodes CASSSRGGRSSYEQYF.

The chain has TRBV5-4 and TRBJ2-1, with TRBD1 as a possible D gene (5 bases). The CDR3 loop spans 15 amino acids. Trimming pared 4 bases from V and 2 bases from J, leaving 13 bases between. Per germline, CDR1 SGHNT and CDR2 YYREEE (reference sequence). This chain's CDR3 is CASSPDRGPYNEQFF. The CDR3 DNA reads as TGTGCCAGCAGCCCCGACAGAGGACCCTACAATGAGCAGTTCTTC.

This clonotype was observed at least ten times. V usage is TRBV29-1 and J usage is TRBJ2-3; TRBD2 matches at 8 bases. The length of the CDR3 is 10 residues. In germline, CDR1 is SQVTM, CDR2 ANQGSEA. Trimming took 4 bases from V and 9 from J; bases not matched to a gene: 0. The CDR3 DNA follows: TGCAGCGTTGGACTAGCGACGCAGTATTTT. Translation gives CSVGLATQYF.

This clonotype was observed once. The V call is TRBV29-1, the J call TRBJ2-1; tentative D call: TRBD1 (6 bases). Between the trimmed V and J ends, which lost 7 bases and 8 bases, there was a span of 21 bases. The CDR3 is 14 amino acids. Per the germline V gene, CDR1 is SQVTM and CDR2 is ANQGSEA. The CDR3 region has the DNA TGCAGCGCCGAAGTACAGGGTCTTTCGGATGAGCAGTTCTTC. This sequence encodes CSAEVQGLSDEQFF.

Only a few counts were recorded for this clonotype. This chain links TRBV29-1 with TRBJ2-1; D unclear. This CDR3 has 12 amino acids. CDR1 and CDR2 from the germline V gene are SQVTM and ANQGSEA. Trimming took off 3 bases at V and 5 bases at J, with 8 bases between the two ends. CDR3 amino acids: CSVDGDNNEQFF. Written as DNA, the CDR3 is TGCAGCGTTGATGGAGACAACAATGAGCAGTTCTTC.

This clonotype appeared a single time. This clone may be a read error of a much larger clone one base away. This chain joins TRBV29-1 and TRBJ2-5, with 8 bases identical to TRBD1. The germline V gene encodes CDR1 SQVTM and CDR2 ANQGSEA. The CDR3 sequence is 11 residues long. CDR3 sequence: CGAGQGETQYF. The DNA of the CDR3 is TGCGGTGCTGGACAGGGAGAGACCCAGTACTTC.

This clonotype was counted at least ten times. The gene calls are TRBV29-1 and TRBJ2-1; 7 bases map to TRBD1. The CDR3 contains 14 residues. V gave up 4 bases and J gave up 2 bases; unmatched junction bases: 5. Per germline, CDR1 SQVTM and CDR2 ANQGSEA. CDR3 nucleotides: TGCAGCGTTGCCGACAGGGTTACCTACAATGAGCAGTTCTTC. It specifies CSVADRVTYNEQFF.

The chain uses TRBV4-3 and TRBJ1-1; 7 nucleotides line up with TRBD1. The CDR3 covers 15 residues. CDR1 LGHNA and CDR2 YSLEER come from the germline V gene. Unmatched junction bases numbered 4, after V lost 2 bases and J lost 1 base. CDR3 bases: TGCGCCAGCAGCCAAAATGACAGGGCGAACACTGAAGCTTTCTTT. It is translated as CASSQNDRANTEAFF.

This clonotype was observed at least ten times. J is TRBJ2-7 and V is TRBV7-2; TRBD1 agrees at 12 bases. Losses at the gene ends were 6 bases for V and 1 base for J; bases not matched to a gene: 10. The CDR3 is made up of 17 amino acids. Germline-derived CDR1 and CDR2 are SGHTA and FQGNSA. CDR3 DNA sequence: TGTGCCAGCAGTTCCGGGACAGGGGGCCCAAAATCCTACGAGCAGTACTTC. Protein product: CASSSGTGGPKSYEQYF.

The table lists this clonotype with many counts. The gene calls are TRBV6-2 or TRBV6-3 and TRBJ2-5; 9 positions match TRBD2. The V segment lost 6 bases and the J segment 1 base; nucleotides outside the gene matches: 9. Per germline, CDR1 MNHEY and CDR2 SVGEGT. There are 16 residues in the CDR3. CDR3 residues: CASSVGLAYIQETQYF. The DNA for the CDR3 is TGTGCCAGCAGCGTCGGACTAGCGTATATCCAAGAGACCCAGTACTTC.

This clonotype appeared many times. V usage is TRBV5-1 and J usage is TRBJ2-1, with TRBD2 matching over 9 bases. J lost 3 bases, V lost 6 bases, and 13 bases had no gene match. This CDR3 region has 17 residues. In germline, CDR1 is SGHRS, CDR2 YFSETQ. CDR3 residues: CASILGLSSGNYNEQFF. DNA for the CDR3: TGCGCCAGCATACTGGGGCTGTCTAGCGGGAACTACAATGAGCAGTTCTTC.

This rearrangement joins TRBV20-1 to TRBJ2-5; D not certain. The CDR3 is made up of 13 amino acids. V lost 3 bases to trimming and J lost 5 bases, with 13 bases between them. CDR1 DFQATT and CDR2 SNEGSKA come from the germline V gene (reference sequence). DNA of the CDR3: TGCAGTGCTAGCGTAGTTTTCGGCGAGACCCAGTACTTC. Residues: CSASVVFGETQYF.

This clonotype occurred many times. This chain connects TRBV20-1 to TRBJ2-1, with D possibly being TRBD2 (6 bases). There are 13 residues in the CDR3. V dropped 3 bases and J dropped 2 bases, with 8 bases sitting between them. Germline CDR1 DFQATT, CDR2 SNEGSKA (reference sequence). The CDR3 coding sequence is TGCAGTGCTAGGGGACTGGCCTACAATGAGCAGTTCTTC. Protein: CSARGLAYNEQFF.

CDR3 nucleotides: TGCAGTGCTAGTAGCTTCGGGGAAAATTCACCCCTCCACTTT. It codes for CSASSFGENSPLHF. The chain uses TRBV20-1 and TRBJ1-6; D is unclear. The germline CDR1 and CDR2 sequences are DFQATT and SNEGSKA (reference sequence). Trimming shortened V by 3 bases and J by 7 bases, and 13 bases separated the two germline ends. The CDR3 spans 14 residues.

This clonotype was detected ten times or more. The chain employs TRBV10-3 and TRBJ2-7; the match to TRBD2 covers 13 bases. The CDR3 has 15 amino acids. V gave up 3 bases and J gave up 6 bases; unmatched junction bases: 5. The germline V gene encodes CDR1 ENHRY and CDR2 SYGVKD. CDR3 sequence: CAISESGLAGVEQYF. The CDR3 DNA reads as TGTGCCATCAGTGAAAGCGGACTAGCGGGAGTCGAGCAGTACTTC.

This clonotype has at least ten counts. In nucleotides, the CDR3 is TGCGCCAGCAGCCTGGCGACTAGCGGGAGAAACAATGAGCAGTTCTTC. Its translation is CASSLATSGRNNEQFF. The genes are TRBV5-1 and TRBJ2-1; 12 nucleotides match TRBD2. With 4 bases clipped from V and 5 bases from J, the junction kept 7 bases outside the gene matches. This CDR3 contains 16 residues. CDR1 and CDR2 from the germline V gene are SGHRS and YFSETQ.

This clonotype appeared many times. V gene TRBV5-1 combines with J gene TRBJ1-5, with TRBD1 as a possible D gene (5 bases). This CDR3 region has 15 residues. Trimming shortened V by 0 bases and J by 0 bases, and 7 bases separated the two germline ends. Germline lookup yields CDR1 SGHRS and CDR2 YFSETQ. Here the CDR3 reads CASSLEGYSNQPQHF. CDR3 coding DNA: TGCGCCAGCAGCTTGGAGGGGTATAGCAATCAGCCCCAGCATTTT.

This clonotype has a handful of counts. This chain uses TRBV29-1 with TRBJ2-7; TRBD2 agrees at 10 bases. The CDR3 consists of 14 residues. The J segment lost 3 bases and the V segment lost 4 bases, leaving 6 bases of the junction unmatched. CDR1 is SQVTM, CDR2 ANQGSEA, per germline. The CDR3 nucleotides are TGCAGCGTTGTAGGGACTAGCGCGGACTACGAGCAGTACTTC. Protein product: CSVVGTSADYEQYF.

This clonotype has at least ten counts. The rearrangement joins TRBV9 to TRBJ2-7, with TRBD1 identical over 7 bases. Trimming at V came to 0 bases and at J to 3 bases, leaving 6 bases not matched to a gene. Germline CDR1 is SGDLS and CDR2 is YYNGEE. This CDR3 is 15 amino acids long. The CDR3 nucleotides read TGTGCCAGCAGCGTAGTGGGGGACAGCTACTACGAGCAGTACTTC. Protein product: CASSVVGDSYYEQYF.

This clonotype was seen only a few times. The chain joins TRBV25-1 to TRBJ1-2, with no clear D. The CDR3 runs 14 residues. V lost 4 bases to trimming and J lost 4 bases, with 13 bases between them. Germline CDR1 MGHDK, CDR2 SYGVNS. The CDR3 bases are TGTGCCAGCAGTGCTCAGCTTTCGACCTATGGCTACACCTTC. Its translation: CASSAQLSTYGYTF.

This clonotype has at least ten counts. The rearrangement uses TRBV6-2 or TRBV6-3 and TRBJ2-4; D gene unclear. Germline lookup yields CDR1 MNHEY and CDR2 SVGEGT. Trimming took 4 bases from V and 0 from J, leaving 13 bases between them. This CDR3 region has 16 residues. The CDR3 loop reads CASSSSDSKAKNIQYF. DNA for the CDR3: TGTGCCAGCAGTTCCTCCGACTCCAAAGCCAAAAACATTCAGTACTTC.

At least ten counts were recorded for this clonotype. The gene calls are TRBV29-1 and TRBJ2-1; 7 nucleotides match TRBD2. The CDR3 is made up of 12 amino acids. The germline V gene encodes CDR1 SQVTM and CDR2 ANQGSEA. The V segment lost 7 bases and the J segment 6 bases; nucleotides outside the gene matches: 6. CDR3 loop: CSAGTGGNEQFF. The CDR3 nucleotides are TGCAGCGCTGGAACGGGGGGCAATGAGCAGTTCTTC.